One sample yielded the 8 T cell receptor beta chains listed below, sequenced in a study of CD8+ T cells in alopecia areata. Extraction and reverse transcription of RNA yielded cDNA as the sequencing template. Clones were sequenced by immunoSEQ multiplex PCR, and TCRdb holds only the in-frame ones, with some missing. This sample has 150,000 to 160,000 clones, with 45% to 60% found just once. Sequencing used CD8+ T cells sorted from blood, obtained at week 0. These receptors were collected from a human donor with alopecia areata.

V is TRBV29-1 and J is TRBJ2-7, with TRBD2 identical over 7 bases. Germline V gene data show CDR1 as SQVTM and CDR2 as ANQGSEA. With 7 bases clipped from V and 7 bases from J, the junction kept 7 bases outside the gene matches. This CDR3 contains 11 residues. The chain's CDR3 is CSGMREGEQYF. In DNA, the CDR3 is TGCAGCGGAATGAGGGAGGGTGAGCAGTACTTC.

V gene TRBV6-5 combines with J gene TRBJ2-5; 8 positions agree with TRBD1. The J segment lost 5 bases and the V segment lost 5 bases, leaving 4 bases of the junction unmatched. Germline V gene sequence: CDR1 MNHEY, CDR2 SVGAGI. The CDR3 sequence is 13 residues long. The CDR3 DNA reads as TGTGCCAGCAGTCGAGACAGGGGCGAGACCCAGTACTTC. This translates into CASSRDRGETQYF.

This clone was recorded once. The V gene is TRBV7-2, the J gene TRBJ2-4, with D tentatively TRBD1 (6 bases). The CDR3 loop spans 12 amino acids. Germline CDR1 reads SGHTA; CDR2 reads FQGNSA. Trimming removed 4 bases at V and 7 bases at J, with 8 bases between. The CDR3 DNA reads TGTGCCAGCAGCTCAGGGGAGAACATTCAGTACTTC. Protein sequence: CASSSGENIQYF.

The rearrangement links TRBV7-2 to TRBJ2-6; no definite D call. The germline V gene has CDR1 SGHTA and CDR2 FQGNSA. This CDR3 is 16 amino acids long. The germline V and J ends were trimmed by 1 base and 0 bases, with 7 bases remaining between them. The CDR3 is CASSLGHYSGANVLTF. CDR3 DNA sequence: TGTGCCAGCAGCTTAGGGCATTACTCTGGGGCCAACGTCCTGACTTTC.

This sequence joins TRBV27 and TRBJ2-7; possibly TRBD2 for D (5 bases). This CDR3 region has 14 residues. CDR1 is MNHEY and CDR2 is SMNVEV in the germline V gene (reference sequence). The V end was cut by 6 bases, the J end by 0 bases, with 12 bases between. This chain's CDR3 is CASSETGSSYEQYF. The CDR3 DNA reads TGTGCCAGCAGCGAAACGGGGTCCTCCTACGAGCAGTACTTC.

The chain is built from TRBV6-6 and TRBJ1-4, with D unclear. V gave up 5 bases and J gave up 8 bases, with 12 bases separating them. Germline lookup yields CDR1 MNHNY and CDR2 SVGAGI (reference sequence). The CDR3 extends over 13 amino acids. The CDR3 DNA reads TGTGCCAGCAGTCCTGGTGCTGGGGAAAAACTGTTTTTT. It encodes CASSPGAGEKLFF.

This clone turned up a few times. The chain is built from TRBV29-1 and TRBJ1-1, with a weak D call TRBD1 (5 bases). Germline values: CDR1 SQVTM, CDR2 ANQGSEA. The CDR3 consists of 14 residues. Trimming removed 4 bases at V and 6 bases at J, with 18 bases between. The chain's CDR3 is CSVAGSELRAEAFF. The CDR3, as DNA: TGCAGCGTTGCAGGGTCCGAACTCCGGGCTGAAGCTTTCTTT.

V gene TRBV16 combines with J gene TRBJ2-2; maybe TRBD1 (5 bases). The CDR3 consists of 13 residues. Germline V gene lookup returns CDR1 KGHSY and CDR2 FQNENV. V was trimmed by 2 bases and J by 6 bases, leaving 7 bases between them. CDR3 in DNA: TGTGCCAGCAGCCAAACAGGCGCCGGGGAGCTGTTTTTT. This codes for CASSQTGAGELFF.